The 17 T cell receptor beta chains below were found in one sample sequenced in a study of T cell clonality in common variable immunodeficiency. Method: immunoSEQ multiplex PCR; TCRdb's copy keeps in-frame clones and lacks some. This sample carries under 45,000 clones, none of them present only once. Sample: peripheral blood mononuclear cells. Every receptor here comes from a person between 18 and 75 years old in good health.

This clone was counted many times. The read terminates 3 residues ahead of where the CDR3 ends, so the germline J gene completes it. This CDR3 is also generated by other DNA sequences in the sample. The chain combines TRBV19 with TRBJ1-3; 9 nucleotides agree with TRBD1. V lost 7 bases, J lost 1 base, and 2 bases stayed unmatched. This CDR3 contains 14 residues. The germline gives CDR1 LNHDA, CDR2 SQIVND (reference sequence). CDR3 in amino acids: CASIGTGSGNTIYF. CDR3 DNA (partial): TGTGCCAGTATTGGGACAGGGTCTGGAAACACC.

This clone appeared many times. The part of the CDR3 DNA that was read is TGTGCCATCAGTGGAGGGGGGGCGAGGAGCGAG. Protein: CAISGGGARSE. The CDR3 reads in full as CAISGGGARSEQYF. The chain couples TRBV10-3 to TRBJ2-7, with D perhaps matching TRBD2 (7 bases). The CDR3 end falls 3 residues outside the read, so it is completed with the germline J gene. Per the germline V gene, CDR1 is ENHRY and CDR2 is SYGVKD. There are 14 residues in the CDR3. Trimming took off 4 bases at V and 6 bases at J, with 16 bases between the two ends.

Many counts were recorded for this clone. The CDR3 here is CASRRDRVREGNTEAFF. The sequenced part of the CDR3 DNA is TGTGCCAGCAGGCGAGACAGGGTTCGTGAGGGAAACACTGAA. V gene TRBV7-8 combines with J gene TRBJ1-1, with 7 bases aligning to TRBD1. Read sequence stops 3 residues before the CDR3 end, and the germline J gene provides the missing end. Germline V gene sequence: CDR1 SGHVS, CDR2 FQNEAQ. The ends lost 6 bases at V and 2 bases at J; junction bases unmatched: 15. This CDR3 has 17 residues.

A few counts support this clone. From the germline J gene comes the end of the CDR3, since the read stops 3 residues before it. V usage is TRBV5-1 and J usage is TRBJ2-4, with D perhaps being TRBD1 or TRBD2 (5 bases each). CDR1 SGHRS and CDR2 YFSETQ come from the germline V gene. The CDR3 is 13 amino acids. The CDR3 protein is CASSPEGIGGQYF. The covered CDR3 bases are TGCGCCAGCAGCCCCGAGGGGATTGGAGGT.

This clone has ten or more counts. The read falls 3 residues short of the CDR3 end, and the missing part is taken from the germline J gene. The chain carries TRBV12-3 or TRBV12-4 and TRBJ2-1; D is perhaps TRBD2 (6 bases). The CDR3 is 13 amino acids. The germline V and J ends were trimmed by 5 bases and 4 bases, with 9 bases remaining between them. The CDR3 is CASSLLAYNEQFF. The sequenced part of the CDR3 DNA is TGTGCCAGCAGTCTACTAGCATACAATGAG.

This clone was counted at least ten times. The CDR3 end is not reached by the read, which stops 3 residues before it; the germline J gene fills it in. The V call is TRBV19, the J call TRBJ2-1; 7 bases map to TRBD2. There are 14 residues in the CDR3. Germline CDR1 and CDR2: LNHDA and SQIVND (reference sequence). Germline trimming cut 7 bases from V and 2 bases from J; bases unmatched to any gene: 5. The CDR3 bases that were read are TGTGCCAGTACGGAGGGGACTACCTACAATGAG. This translates into CASTEGTTYNE. The full CDR3 sequence reads CASTEGTTYNEQFF.

This clone was observed at least ten times. Read data end 3 residues before the CDR3 end; the end is taken from the germline J gene. This sequence joins TRBV7-9 and TRBJ2-7, with D possibly TRBD2 on 6 matching bases. V was trimmed by 5 bases and J by 0 bases, leaving 14 bases between them. The V gene's germline CDR1 is SEHNR and CDR2 FQNEAQ (reference sequence). CDR3 length: 15 amino acids. CDR3 sequence reads: CASSGVRDSSYEQYF. CDR3 DNA (partial): TGTGCCAGCAGCGGTGTGCGGGACTCCTCCTACGAG.

Within the sample, this clone is medium-sized. The read ends 3 residues early relative to the CDR3; the germline J gene fills the gap. The V call is TRBV2, the J call TRBJ1-6; D call uncertain. Looked up from germline, CDR1 is SNHLY and CDR2 is FYNNEI. V lost 2 bases, J lost 9 bases, and 8 bases lay in between. This CDR3 comprises 13 residues. The covered CDR3 bases are TGTGCCAGCAGTGAAACATCGGGTTCACCC. Residues: CASSETSGSP. The full CDR3 sequence reads CASSETSGSPLHF.

Many counts were recorded for this clone. This CDR3 is CASSPPTNNEQFF. CDR3 DNA, as far as it was read: TGTGCCAGCTCACCACCGACAAACAATGAG. The chain joins TRBV18 to TRBJ2-1; D not resolved. The read ends 3 residues early relative to the CDR3; the germline J gene fills the gap. The ends were cut back, 0 bases at V and 5 bases at J, with 5 bases in the middle. CDR1 is KGHSH, CDR2 LQKENI, per germline. This CDR3 comprises 13 residues.

There are many counts of this clone. The read halts 3 residues ahead of the CDR3 end, with the missing end drawn from the germline J gene. The chain is built from TRBV7-3 and TRBJ2-7; tentative D call: TRBD2 (6 bases). Germline V gene data show CDR1 as SGHTA and CDR2 as FQGTGA. Deletions cut 2 bases from V and 0 bases from J, with 8 bases between. This CDR3 is built from 14 residues. Partial CDR3 DNA: TGTGCCAGCAGCTTAGGAGGGGTCTCCTACGAG. It translates to CASSLGGVSYE. The entire CDR3 is CASSLGGVSYEQYF.

This clone was counted many times. Coverage ceases 3 residues before the CDR3 finishes, and the germline J gene fills in the end. V usage is TRBV30 and J usage is TRBJ2-7; maybe TRBD2 (5 bases). Looked up from germline, CDR1 is GTSNPN and CDR2 is SVGIG (reference sequence). This CDR3 comprises 11 residues. V lost 5 bases and J 3 bases, leaving 8 bases between the germline ends. This CDR3 is CAWVTSYEQYF. The covered CDR3 bases are TGTGCCTGGGTAACTAGCTACGAG.

This clone was recorded many times. The read finishes 3 residues shy of the CDR3 end, and the germline J gene is used to complete it. The chain has TRBV20-1 and TRBJ2-2; TRBD1 is a possible D gene (6 bases). CDR1 is DFQATT and CDR2 is SNEGSKA in the germline V gene (reference sequence). The CDR3 has 13 amino acids. The CDR3 bases that were read are TGCAGTGCTAGGAAACAGGGAAGCGAAAAG. Its protein product is CSARKQGSEK. The full CDR3 protein reads CSARKQGSEKLFF.

This clone occurred many times. Partial CDR3 DNA: TGTGCCAGCAGTCCCCTAGCGGGAGGGGGCAATGAG. Encoded protein: CASSPLAGGGNE. The complete CDR3 sequence is CASSPLAGGGNEQFF. This chain connects TRBV2 to TRBJ2-1; 12 nucleotides align to TRBD2. The read is 3 residues too short to cover the CDR3 end, so that end is filled in from the germline J gene. Losses at the gene ends were 5 bases for V and 6 bases for J; bases not matched to a gene: 5. The CDR3 runs to 15 residues. CDR1 is SNHLY, CDR2 FYNNEI, per germline.

This clone came up many times. The CDR3 sequence: CASSLATSTDTQYF. The CDR3 bases that were read are TGCGCCAGCAGCTTGGCAACTAGCACAGATACG. This chain links TRBV5-1 with TRBJ2-3; no clear D gene. From the germline J gene comes the end of the CDR3, since the read stops 3 residues before it. Germline lookup yields CDR1 SGHRS and CDR2 YFSETQ. This CDR3 is built from 14 residues. V gave up 0 bases and J gave up 0 bases, with 5 bases separating them.

This clone was found many times. The CDR3 is cut off 3 residues early in the read; its end comes from the germline J gene. V gene TRBV20-1 combines with J gene TRBJ2-7; 10 bases agree with TRBD2. The germline V gene encodes CDR1 DFQATT and CDR2 SNEGSKA (reference sequence). CDR3 length: 13 residues. Losses at the gene ends were 5 bases for V and 3 bases for J; bases not matched to a gene: 4. CDR3: CSASWTSGYEQYF. The sequenced CDR3 bases are TGCAGTGCTTCCTGGACTAGCGGCTACGAG.

This clone was detected many times. The observed sequence ends 3 residues before the CDR3 terminus, with the missing tail filled in from the germline J gene. The chain is built from TRBV29-1 and TRBJ2-1; 7 bases are a match to TRBD2. V was clipped by 8 bases and J by 3 bases; unmatched bases: 7. The length of the CDR3 is 13 residues. Per germline, CDR1 SQVTM and CDR2 ANQGSEA. CDR3 sequence: CSPRGSFYNEQFF. The sequenced CDR3 bases are TGCAGCCCACGCGGGAGCTTCTACAATGAG.

This clone was found many times. The missing CDR3 end, 3 residues past where the read stops, is filled in from the germline J gene. The chain has TRBV19 and TRBJ2-6, with 8 bases that match TRBD1. V lost 8 bases to trimming and J lost 4 bases; unmatched junction nucleotides: 10. CDR1 LNHDA and CDR2 SQIVND come from the germline V gene (reference sequence). This CDR3 has 16 amino acids. CDR3 sequence: CASQDREVAGANVLTF. The DNA read from the CDR3 is TGTGCCAGTCAGGACAGGGAGGTTGCAGGGGCCAACGTC.